These 18 T cell receptor beta chains were all obtained from the same sample, sequenced in a study of metastatic and nonmetastatic thyroid tumors. All patients were treatment-naive before thyroid surgery. TCRdb reanalyzed the PCR reads with MiXCR. The table records under 50,000 clones, 15% to 20% of them present only once. Sequenced material: tumor tissue. These receptors came from a female donor with papillary thyroid cancer or a benign thyroid nodule (not recorded which). Some clones in this sample may be carry-over from other donors' samples.

This clone was picked up many times. Just one base apart from a much larger clone, this may be a read error. V is TRBV6-1 and J is TRBJ2-5; 12 bases line up with TRBD2. This CDR3 is built from 16 residues. CDR1 is MNHNS, CDR2 SASEGT, per germline. The V gene end was trimmed by 5 bases and the J gene end by 5 bases; junction bases not matched to a gene: 9. In nucleotides, the CDR3 is TGTGCCAGCAGTTCTTCTAGCGGGGGGGCTTGGGAGACCCAGTACTTC. Amino acid sequence: CASSSSSGGAWETQYF.

Worth noting for this clone: A read error is possible here, since a much larger clone lies one base away. The chain employs TRBV24-1 and TRBJ1-4; TRBD1 matches 9 bases. CDR3 size: 15 residues. Per the germline V gene, CDR1 is KGHDR and CDR2 is SFDVKD. The CDR3 loop reads CAASDTGTGNEKLFF. CDR3 nucleotides: TGTGCCGCCAGTGATACCGGGACAGGGAACGAAAAACTGTTTTTT.

This clone was seen many times. The DNA of the CDR3 is TGTGCCAGCAGTAAGAGGTCTGGGCGGGAACCCTACGAGCAGTACTTC. Residues: CASSKRSGREPYEQYF. The V call is TRBV6-1, the J call TRBJ2-7; the D gene is possibly TRBD2 (6 bases). V lost 5 bases and J lost 2, with 19 bases in between. The CDR3 has 16 residues. Germline CDR1 is MNHNS and CDR2 is SASEGT.

The table lists this clone with many counts. This chain uses TRBV5-1 with TRBJ1-1; no definite D call. V was pared by 0 bases and J by 4 bases, with 13 bases between. The CDR3 is made up of 15 amino acids. In germline, CDR1 is SGHRS, CDR2 YFSETQ. CDR3 bases: TGCGCCAGCAGCTTGGTTGAGGGTCGGGGCACTGAAGCTTTCTTT. This sequence encodes CASSLVEGRGTEAFF.

This clone was detected a few times. This could be a read error, since a much larger clone is one nucleotide away. The rearrangement joins TRBV15 to TRBJ1-2, with D possibly being TRBD1 (5 bases). Germline V gene lookup returns CDR1 LNHNV and CDR2 YYDKDF (reference sequence). The CDR3 runs 13 residues. CDR3 in amino acids: CATSRDFGAGCTF. CDR3 bases: TGTGCCACCAGCAGAGATTTTGGGGCCGGCTGCACCTTC.

This clone was observed a handful of times. The chain joins TRBV11-2 to TRBJ2-7; possible D gene TRBD2, 5 bases. Germline lookup yields CDR1 SGHAT and CDR2 FQNNGV. The CDR3 contains 13 residues. The germline V and J ends were trimmed by 5 bases and 9 bases, with 17 bases remaining between them. The CDR3 sequence: CASSQPGFEPQYF. In DNA, the CDR3 is TGTGCCAGCAGCCAACCGGGATTTGAACCGCAGTACTTC.

This clone was detected a few times. The chain combines TRBV27 with TRBJ2-5, with 8 bases aligning to TRBD1. Germline CDR1 is MNHEY and CDR2 is SMNVEV (reference sequence). Unmatched junction bases numbered 5, after V lost 1 base and J lost 7 bases. The CDR3 totals 14 residues. CDR3 in DNA: TGTGCCAGCAGTTTATACCAGGGGGCTGGGACCCAGTACTTC. It codes for CASSLYQGAGTQYF.

About this clone: Relative to the germline gene, one junction end is altered; a read error may explain this. The J gene is TRBJ2-2, the V gene TRBV6-1; TRBD2 matches at 11 bases. Looked up from germline, CDR1 is MNHNS and CDR2 is SASEGT. CDR3 length equals 13 residues. The CDR3 DNA follows: TGTGCCAGCGCACTAGCGGGAGCCGGTGAGCTGTTTTTT. Protein sequence: CASALAGAGELFF.

This clone was detected ten times or more. A much more abundant neighbour one base away suggests this may be a read error. The sample has other DNA sequences that encode this CDR3 too. CDR3 residues: CSASPGGRDQPQHF. The CDR3 DNA reads as TGCAGCGCTAGTCCGGGGGGCCGCGATCAGCCCCAGCATTTT. The rearrangement links TRBV20-1 to TRBJ1-5; a possible D gene is TRBD1 (6 bases). Germline V gene lookup returns CDR1 DFQATT and CDR2 SNEGSKA (reference sequence). There are 14 residues in the CDR3.

The chain employs TRBV30 and TRBJ1-1, with D unclear. The ends were cut back, 5 bases at V and 0 bases at J, with 4 bases in the middle. Germline V gene data show CDR1 as GTSNPN and CDR2 as SVGIG (reference sequence). CDR3 length: 11 amino acids. The DNA of the CDR3 is TGTGCCTGGGTTCTGAACACTGAAGCTTTCTTT. Its protein is CAWVLNTEAFF.

The V gene is TRBV13, the J gene TRBJ2-7, with D possibly matching TRBD1 (6 bases). Germline values: CDR1 PRHDT, CDR2 FYEKMQ (reference sequence). CDR3 length equals 16 residues. Trimming took off 1 base at V and 4 bases at J, with 17 bases between the two ends. Written as DNA, the CDR3 is TGTGCCAGCAGCTTAGTACTACAGGGAAAGGATTACGAGCAGTACTTC. Amino acid sequence: CASSLVLQGKDYEQYF.

This clone was seen at least ten times. Other DNA sequences in the same sample also yield this CDR3. This rearrangement joins TRBV11-1 to TRBJ1-4, with D unresolved. V gave up 4 bases and J gave up 10 bases, with 19 bases separating them. Germline values: CDR1 SGHAT, CDR2 FQDESV (reference sequence). CDR3 length equals 15 residues. The DNA of the CDR3 is TGTGCCAGCAGCTCTATGGCATACCTCGGCGGAAAACTGTTTTTT. Encoded protein: CASSSMAYLGGKLFF.

There are many counts of this clone. The same CDR3 arises from other DNA sequences in this sample as well. The chain is built from TRBV20-1 and TRBJ1-5; D gene ambiguous. The V end was cut by 2 bases, the J end by 0 bases, with 5 bases between. This CDR3 spans 13 amino acids. The germline V gene encodes CDR1 DFQATT and CDR2 SNEGSKA (reference sequence). DNA for the CDR3: TGCAGTGCTAGATACAGTAGCAATCAGCCCCAGCATTTT. Encoded protein: CSARYSSNQPQHF.

Comment on this clone: One end of the junction varies from germline; a read error may be responsible. This chain uses TRBV20-1 with TRBJ1-1; TRBD1 might be the D (6 bases). The CDR3 sequence is 14 residues long. Germline CDR1 and CDR2: DFQATT and SNEGSKA (reference sequence). The CDR3, as DNA: TGCGGTGCTACCCGACAGGCAATGTCGACTGAAGCTTTCTTT. It specifies CGATRQAMSTEAFF.

The chain combines TRBV28 with TRBJ2-7; 11 nucleotides match TRBD2. The CDR3 covers 15 residues. The germline V gene has CDR1 MDHEN and CDR2 SYDVKM. The ends lost 6 bases at V and 4 bases at J; junction bases unmatched: 8. CDR3 nucleotides: TGTGCCAGCAGACGCGGGACTAGCGGAACATACGAGCAGTACTTC. Protein sequence: CASRRGTSGTYEQYF.

This clone was observed at least ten times. The CDR3 here is CSARDPNRGRDYGYTF. The DNA of the CDR3 is TGCAGTGCTAGAGATCCGAACCGGGGGCGCGACTATGGCTACACCTTC. This chain joins TRBV20-1 and TRBJ1-2; a weak D match, TRBD1 (6 bases). CDR3 length equals 16 residues. V was trimmed by 0 bases and J by 3 bases, leaving 17 bases between them. CDR1 DFQATT and CDR2 SNEGSKA come from the germline V gene (reference sequence).

This clone was seen repeatedly, ten times or more. The rearrangement links TRBV16 to TRBJ1-2; maybe TRBD1 (6 bases). The CDR3 covers 16 residues. The V end lost 0 bases, the J end lost 0 bases, and 11 bases lay between the germline ends. The germline CDR1 and CDR2 sequences are KGHSY and FQNENV. The CDR3: CASSQSGALTNYGYTF. The DNA for the CDR3 is TGTGCCAGCAGCCAATCGGGGGCACTAACTAACTATGGCTACACCTTC.

This clone was recorded a few times. The V gene is TRBV18, the J gene TRBJ2-2; perhaps TRBD1 as D (6 bases). From germline, CDR1 is KGHSH and CDR2 LQKENI. CDR3 length equals 15 residues. Deletions cut 5 bases from V and 3 bases from J, with 13 bases between. In DNA form, the CDR3 reads TGTGCCAGCTCAGTTTCGACAGGAGACACCGGGGAGCTGTTTTTT. It is translated as CASSVSTGDTGELFF.